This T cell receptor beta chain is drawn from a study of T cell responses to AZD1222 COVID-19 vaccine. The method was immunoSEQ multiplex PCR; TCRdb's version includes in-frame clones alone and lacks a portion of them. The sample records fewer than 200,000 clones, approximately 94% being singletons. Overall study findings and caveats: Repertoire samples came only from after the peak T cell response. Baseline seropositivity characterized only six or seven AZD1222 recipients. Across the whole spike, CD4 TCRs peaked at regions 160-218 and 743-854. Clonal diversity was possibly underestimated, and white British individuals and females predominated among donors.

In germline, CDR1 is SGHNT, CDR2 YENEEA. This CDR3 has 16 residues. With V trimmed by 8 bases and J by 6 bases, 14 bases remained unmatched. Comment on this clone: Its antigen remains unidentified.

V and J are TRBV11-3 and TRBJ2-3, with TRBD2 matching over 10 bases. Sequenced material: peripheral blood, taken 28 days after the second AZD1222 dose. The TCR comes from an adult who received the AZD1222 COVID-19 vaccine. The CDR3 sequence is CASPPGLAGEGDTQYF. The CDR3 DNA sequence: TGTGCCAGCCCCCCGGGGCTAGCGGGAGAAGGGGATACGCAGTATTTT.